Described below is a single T cell receptor beta chain sequence and its context. Its matching antigen is unknown. This entry is derived from a study of cytomegalovirus exposure and HLA in healthy donors. Findings of the study overall: The authors reported that TCR beta sequences could predict HLA-A and HLA-B alleles. These predictions were accurate for most subjects in the first cohort. A later analysis showed TCR association rates differing by HLA locus, peaking at DRB1 and lowest at HLA-C.

A multiplex PCR was run with 60 Vbeta primers and 13 Jbeta primers. Clones were read by immunoSEQ multiplex PCR, and TCRdb kept only the in-frame ones, dropping some. The sample shows some 130,000 clones, around 70% of them seen only once. With V trimmed by 1 base and J by 3 bases, 14 bases remained unmatched. This CDR3 is 19 amino acids long. Germline V gives CDR1 LGHNA, CDR2 YNFKEQ. The chain employs TRBV4-2 and TRBJ2-3; 9 nucleotides match TRBD2. The TCR sequence derives from a male donor in good health and CMV-seronegative. The material sequenced was PBMCs. CDR3 nucleotide sequence: TGTGCCAGCAGCCAAGGTCGCATCGGCGGGGGGGCCAAAACAGATACGCAGTATTTT. Amino acid sequence: CASSQGRIGGGAKTDTQYF.